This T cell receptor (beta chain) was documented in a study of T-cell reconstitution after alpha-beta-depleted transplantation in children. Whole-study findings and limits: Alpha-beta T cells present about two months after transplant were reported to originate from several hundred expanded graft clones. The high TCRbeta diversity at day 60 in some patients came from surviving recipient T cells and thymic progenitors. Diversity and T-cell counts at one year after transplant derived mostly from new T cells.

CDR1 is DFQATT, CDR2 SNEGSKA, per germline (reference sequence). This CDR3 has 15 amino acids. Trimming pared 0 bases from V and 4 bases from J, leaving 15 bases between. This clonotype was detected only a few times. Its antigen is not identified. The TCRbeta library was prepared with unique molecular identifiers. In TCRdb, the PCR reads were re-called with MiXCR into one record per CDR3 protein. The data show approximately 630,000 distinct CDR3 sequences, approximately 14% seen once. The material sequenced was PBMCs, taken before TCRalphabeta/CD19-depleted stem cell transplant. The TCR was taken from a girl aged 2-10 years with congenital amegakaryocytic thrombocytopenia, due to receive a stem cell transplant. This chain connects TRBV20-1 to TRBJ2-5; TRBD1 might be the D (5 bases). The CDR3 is CSARDRVRSRETQYF. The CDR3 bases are TGCAGTGCTAGAGACAGGGTTCGGTCTCGAGAGACCCAGTACTTC.